This entry describes one T cell receptor (beta chain). This table comes from immunoSEQ multiplex PCR, and its TCRdb copy is limited to in-frame clones, with some not included. The data contain a few hundred thousand clones, more than 70% of them seen just once; the ten biggest clones take up more than 0.95%. These data are taken from a study of blood T cell repertoires in COVID-19. Whole-study context: From the United States, Italy and Spain came samples of acute and convalescent COVID-19.

The CDR3 sequence is 12 residues long. V lost 4 bases to trimming and J lost 9 bases, with 10 bases between them. Germline V CDR1 and CDR2: SGHNT, YENEEA. The sequence derives from a man aged 40-55 years with acute or convalescent COVID-19. V usage is TRBV11-3 and J usage is TRBJ2-1; D gene uncertain. The specimen was peripheral blood. The DNA of the CDR3 is TGTGCCAGCAGCTACGAGGTCGGTGAGCAGTTCTTC. It is translated as CASSYEVGEQFF.